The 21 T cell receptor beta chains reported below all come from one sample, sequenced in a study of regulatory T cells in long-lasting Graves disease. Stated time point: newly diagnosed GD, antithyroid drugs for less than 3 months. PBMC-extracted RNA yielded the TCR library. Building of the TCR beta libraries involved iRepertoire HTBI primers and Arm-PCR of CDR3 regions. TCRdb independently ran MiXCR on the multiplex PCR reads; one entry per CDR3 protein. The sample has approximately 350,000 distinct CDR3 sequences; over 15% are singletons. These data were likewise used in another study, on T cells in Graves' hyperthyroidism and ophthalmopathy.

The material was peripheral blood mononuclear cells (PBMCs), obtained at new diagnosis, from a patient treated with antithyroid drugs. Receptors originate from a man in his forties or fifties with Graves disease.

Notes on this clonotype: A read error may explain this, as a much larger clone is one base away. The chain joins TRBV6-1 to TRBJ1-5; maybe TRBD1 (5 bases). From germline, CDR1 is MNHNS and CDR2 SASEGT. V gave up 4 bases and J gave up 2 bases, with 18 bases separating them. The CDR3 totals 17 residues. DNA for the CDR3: TGTGCCAGCAGTGCCCCGGGTTACCGGGGCGGCAATCAGCCCCAGCATTTT. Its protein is CASSAPGYRGGNQPQHF.

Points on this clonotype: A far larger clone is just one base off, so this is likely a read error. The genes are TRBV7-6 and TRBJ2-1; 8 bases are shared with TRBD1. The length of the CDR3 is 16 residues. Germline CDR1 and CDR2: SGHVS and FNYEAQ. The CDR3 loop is CASGIGTGLPYNEQFF. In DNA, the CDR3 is TGTGCTAGCGGCATCGGGACAGGCCTCCCCTACAATGAGCAGTTCTTC.

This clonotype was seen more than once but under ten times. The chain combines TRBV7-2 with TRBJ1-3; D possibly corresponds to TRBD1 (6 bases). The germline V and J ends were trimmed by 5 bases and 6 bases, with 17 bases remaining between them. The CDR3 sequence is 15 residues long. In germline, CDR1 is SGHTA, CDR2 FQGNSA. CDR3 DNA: TGTGCCAGCAGCGTGCCGGGGGGCGCCGAAAACACCATATATTTT. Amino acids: CASSVPGGAENTIYF.

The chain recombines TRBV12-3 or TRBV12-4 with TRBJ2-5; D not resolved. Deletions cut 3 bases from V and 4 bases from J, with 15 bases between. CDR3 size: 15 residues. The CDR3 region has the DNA TGTGCCAGCAGTTTCCGCAGGTCTGACCGAGAGACCCAGTACTTC. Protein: CASSFRRSDRETQYF.

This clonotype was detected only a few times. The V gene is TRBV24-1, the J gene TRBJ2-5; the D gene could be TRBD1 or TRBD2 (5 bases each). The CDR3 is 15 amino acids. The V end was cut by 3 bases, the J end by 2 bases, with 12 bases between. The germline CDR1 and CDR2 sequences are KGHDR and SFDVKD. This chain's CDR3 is CATSDPGPGQETQYF. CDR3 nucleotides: TGTGCCACCAGTGATCCGGGACCGGGTCAAGAGACCCAGTACTTC.

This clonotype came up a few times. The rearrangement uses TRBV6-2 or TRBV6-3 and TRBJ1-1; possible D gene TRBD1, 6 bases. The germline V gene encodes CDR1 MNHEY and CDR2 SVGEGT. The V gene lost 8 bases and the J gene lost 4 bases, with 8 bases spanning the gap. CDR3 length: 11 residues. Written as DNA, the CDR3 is TGTGCCAGCGGGACAACCACTGAAGCTTTCTTT. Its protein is CASGTTTEAFF.

The CDR3 reads CASGRALANNEQFF. Written as DNA, the CDR3 is TGTGCCAGCGGTAGGGCCCTGGCGAACAATGAGCAGTTCTTC. The rearrangement uses TRBV6-1 and TRBJ2-1; D remains unclear. CDR3 length: 14 residues. CDR1 is MNHNS, CDR2 SASEGT, per germline. The germline V and J ends were trimmed by 8 bases and 5 bases, with 16 bases remaining between them.

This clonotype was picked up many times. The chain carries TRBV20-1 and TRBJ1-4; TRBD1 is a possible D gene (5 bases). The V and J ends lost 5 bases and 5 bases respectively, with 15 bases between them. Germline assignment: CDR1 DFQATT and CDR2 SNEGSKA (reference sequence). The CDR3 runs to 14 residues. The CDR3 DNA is TGCAGTGCTGTTCCGGGACTGTTAAATGAAAAACTGTTTTTT. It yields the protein CSAVPGLLNEKLFF.

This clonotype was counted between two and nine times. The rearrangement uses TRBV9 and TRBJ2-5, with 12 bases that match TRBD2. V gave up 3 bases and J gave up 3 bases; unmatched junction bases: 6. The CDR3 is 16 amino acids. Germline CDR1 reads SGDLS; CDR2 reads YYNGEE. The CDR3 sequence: CASSGLAGEGEETQYF. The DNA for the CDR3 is TGTGCCAGCAGCGGACTAGCGGGGGAGGGTGAAGAGACCCAGTACTTC.

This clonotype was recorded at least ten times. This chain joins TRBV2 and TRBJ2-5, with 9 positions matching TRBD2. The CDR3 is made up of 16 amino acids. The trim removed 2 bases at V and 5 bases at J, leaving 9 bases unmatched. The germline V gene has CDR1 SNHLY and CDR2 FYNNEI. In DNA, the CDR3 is TGTGCCAGCAGTGAATATCCGGCGGGGGGGCGTGAGACCCAGTACTTC. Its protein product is CASSEYPAGGRETQYF.

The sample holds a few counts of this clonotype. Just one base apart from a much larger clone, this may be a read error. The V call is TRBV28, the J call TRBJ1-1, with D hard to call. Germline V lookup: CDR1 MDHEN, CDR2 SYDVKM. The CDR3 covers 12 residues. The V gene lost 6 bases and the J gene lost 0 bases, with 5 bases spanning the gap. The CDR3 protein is CASSRMNTEAFF. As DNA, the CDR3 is TGTGCCAGCAGCAGGATGAACACTGAAGCTTTCTTT.

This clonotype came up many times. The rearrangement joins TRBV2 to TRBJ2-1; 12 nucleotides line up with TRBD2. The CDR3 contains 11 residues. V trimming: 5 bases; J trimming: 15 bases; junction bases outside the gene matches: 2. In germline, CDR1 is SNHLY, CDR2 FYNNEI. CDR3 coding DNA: TGTGCCAGCAGTCTAGCGGGGGGGCCGTTCTTC. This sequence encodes CASSLAGGPFF.

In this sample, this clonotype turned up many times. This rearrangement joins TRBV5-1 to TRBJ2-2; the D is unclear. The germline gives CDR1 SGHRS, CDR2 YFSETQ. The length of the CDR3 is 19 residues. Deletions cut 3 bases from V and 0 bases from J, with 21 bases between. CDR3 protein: CASSSIGPRGSSNTGELFF. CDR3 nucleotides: TGCGCCAGCAGCTCGATAGGGCCCCGCGGCTCCTCGAACACCGGGGAGCTGTTTTTT.

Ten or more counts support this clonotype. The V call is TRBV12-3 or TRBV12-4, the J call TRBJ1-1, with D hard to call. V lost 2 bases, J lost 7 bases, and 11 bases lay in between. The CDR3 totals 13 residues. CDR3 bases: TGTGCCAGCAGTTTAAAGGGCGGGCTTGAAGCTTTCTTT. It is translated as CASSLKGGLEAFF.

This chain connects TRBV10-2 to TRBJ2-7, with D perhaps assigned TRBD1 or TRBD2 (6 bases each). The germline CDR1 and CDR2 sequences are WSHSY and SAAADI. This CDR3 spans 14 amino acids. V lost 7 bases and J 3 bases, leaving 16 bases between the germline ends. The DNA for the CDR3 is TGCGCCAGCACCGGCCCCGGGGGCGGCTACGAGCAGTACTTC. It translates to CASTGPGGGYEQYF.

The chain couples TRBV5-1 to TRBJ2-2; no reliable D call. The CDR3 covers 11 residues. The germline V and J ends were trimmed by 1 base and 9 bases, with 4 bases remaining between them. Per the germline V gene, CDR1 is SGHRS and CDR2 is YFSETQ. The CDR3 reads CASSLYRELFF. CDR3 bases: TGCGCCAGCAGCTTGTACCGGGAGCTGTTTTTT.

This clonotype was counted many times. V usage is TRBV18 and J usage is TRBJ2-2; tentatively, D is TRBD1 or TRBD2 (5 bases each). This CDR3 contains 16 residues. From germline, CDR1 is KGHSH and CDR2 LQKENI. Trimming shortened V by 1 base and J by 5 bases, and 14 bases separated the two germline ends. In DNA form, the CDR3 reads TGTGCCAGCTCACCACTCGGGGCTACTTTAACCGGGGAGCTGTTTTTT. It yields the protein CASSPLGATLTGELFF. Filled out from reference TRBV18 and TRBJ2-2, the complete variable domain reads NAGVMQNPRHLVRRRGQEARLRCSPMKGHSHVYWYRQLPEEGLKFMVYLQKENIIDESGMPKERFSAEFPKEGPSILRIQQVVRGDSAAYFCASSPLGATLTGELFFGEGSRLTVL.

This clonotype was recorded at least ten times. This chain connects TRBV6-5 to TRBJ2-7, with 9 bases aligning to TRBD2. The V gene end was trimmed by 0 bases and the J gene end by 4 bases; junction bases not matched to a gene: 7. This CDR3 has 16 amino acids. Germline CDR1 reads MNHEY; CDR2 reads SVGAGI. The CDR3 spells CASSYSRAGGRYEQYF. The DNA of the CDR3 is TGTGCCAGCAGTTACTCGAGGGCGGGGGGGCGGTACGAGCAGTACTTC.

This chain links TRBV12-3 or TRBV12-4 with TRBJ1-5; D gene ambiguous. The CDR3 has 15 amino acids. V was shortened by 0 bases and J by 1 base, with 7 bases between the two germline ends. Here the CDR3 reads CASSLAGTSNQPQHF. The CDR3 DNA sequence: TGTGCCAGCAGTTTAGCAGGTACAAGCAATCAGCCCCAGCATTTT.

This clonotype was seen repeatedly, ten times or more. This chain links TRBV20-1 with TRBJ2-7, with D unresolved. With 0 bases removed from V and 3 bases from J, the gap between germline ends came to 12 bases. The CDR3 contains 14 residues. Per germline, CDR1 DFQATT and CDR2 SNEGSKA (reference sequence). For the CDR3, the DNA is TGCAGTGCTAGAGATCCTACCATAGGCTACGAGCAGTACTTC. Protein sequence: CSARDPTIGYEQYF.

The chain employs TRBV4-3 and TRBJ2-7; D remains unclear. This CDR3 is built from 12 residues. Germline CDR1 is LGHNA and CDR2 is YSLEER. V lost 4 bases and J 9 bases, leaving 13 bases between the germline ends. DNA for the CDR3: TGCGCCAGCAGCCCTGGTGGCTTCGTGCAGTACTTC. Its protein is CASSPGGFVQYF.